Below are 18 T cell receptor beta chains sequenced from a single sample in a study of low-dose radiotherapy and immunotherapy resistance in tumors. The time point denotes: before trial treatment. Both TCRalpha and TCRbeta chains were reverse transcribed with V-gene-specific primers. The authors ran about 21 PCR cycles to amplify TCRs with a constant-region primer and V-primer adapter. TCRdb itself ran the reads through MiXCR, one entry per CDR3 protein. This table has 100,000 or so distinct CDR3 sequences, 9.4% appearing once. The sample here was PBMCs, taken before treatment. The receptors derive from a male donor with prostate cancer.

This clonotype was observed many times. The rearrangement joins TRBV5-5 to TRBJ2-1, with 8 nucleotides matching TRBD2. This CDR3 is 15 amino acids long. Germline trimming cut 7 bases from V and 4 bases from J; bases unmatched to any gene: 10. CDR1 and CDR2 from the germline V gene are SGHKS and YYEKEE (reference sequence). CDR3 amino acids: CASDGGGAVYNEQFF. DNA of the CDR3: TGTGCCAGCGACGGGGGGGGGGCCGTATACAATGAGCAGTTCTTC.

This clonotype showed up just a few times. The chain is built from TRBV2 and TRBJ2-4; D may match TRBD1 or TRBD2 (5 bases each). The V gene lost 6 bases and the J gene lost 0 bases, with 12 bases spanning the gap. Germline V lookup: CDR1 SNHLY, CDR2 FYNNEI. The CDR3 runs 15 residues. CDR3 DNA: TGTGCCAGCAGACGGGACCTTCTAGCCAAAAACATTCAGTACTTC. It encodes CASRRDLLAKNIQYF.

In this sample, this clonotype turned up a few times. V is TRBV30 and J is TRBJ2-7; D is uncertain. This CDR3 spans 14 amino acids. CDR1 and CDR2 from the germline V gene are GTSNPN and SVGIG (reference sequence). V gave up 0 bases and J gave up 4 bases, with 13 bases separating them. The CDR3 protein is CAWSVAIGWYEQYF. The CDR3 region has the DNA TGTGCCTGGAGTGTTGCGATTGGATGGTACGAGCAGTACTTC.

This clonotype was counted ten times or more. In nucleotides, the CDR3 is TGTGCCAGCAGCCACCAGGGAGGGTGGGTGTCCTACAATGAGCAGTTCTTC. Amino acids: CASSHQGGWVSYNEQFF. V gene TRBV14 combines with J gene TRBJ2-1; the match to TRBD2 covers 7 bases. Looked up from germline, CDR1 is SGHDN and CDR2 is FVKESK. V was pared by 3 bases and J by 1 base, with 9 bases of the junction left unmatched. The CDR3 extends over 17 amino acids.

This clonotype came up many times. This chain links TRBV6-1 with TRBJ1-5, with 9 nucleotides matching TRBD1. Germline CDR1 reads MNHNS; CDR2 reads SASEGT. The trim removed 6 bases at V and 7 bases at J, leaving 10 bases unmatched. The CDR3 is 15 amino acids. For the CDR3, the DNA is TGTGCCAGCAGGGCCCGGGACAGGGTTGGCCAGCCCCAGCATTTT. Encoded protein: CASRARDRVGQPQHF.

This clonotype was found a few times. This likely traces to a read error, being one base from a far larger clone. V usage is TRBV5-1 and J usage is TRBJ2-7, with 7 bases that match TRBD1. There are 15 residues in the CDR3. From germline, CDR1 is SGHRS and CDR2 YFSETQ. With 1 base clipped from V and 7 bases from J, the junction kept 11 bases outside the gene matches. The CDR3 here is CASSLSQGDHNEQYF. DNA of the CDR3: TGCGCCAGCAGCTTGAGTCAGGGGGACCACAATGAGCAGTACTTC.

This clonotype occurred many times. The chain couples TRBV20-1 to TRBJ2-3; D not certain. The germline V and J ends were trimmed by 3 bases and 4 bases, with 8 bases remaining between them. CDR1 and CDR2 (germline): DFQATT, SNEGSKA (reference sequence). The CDR3 runs 12 residues. DNA of the CDR3: TGCAGTGCTAGTGAATTGTCAGATACGCAGTATTTT. Its protein is CSASELSDTQYF.

This clonotype was seen at least ten times. The chain combines TRBV25-1 with TRBJ1-6; 7 bases agree with TRBD1. CDR1 and CDR2 from the germline V gene are MGHDK and SYGVNS. This CDR3 has 16 residues. The V and J ends lost 4 bases and 8 bases, in that order; junction bases with no gene match: 11. The CDR3 region is CASSVRTGFKDSPLHF. CDR3 bases: TGTGCCAGCAGTGTAAGGACAGGCTTCAAGGATTCACCCCTCCACTTT. Using reference TRBV25-1 and TRBJ1-6 for the parts outside the CDR3, the full variable domain is EADIYQTPRYLVIGTGKKITLECSQTMGHDKMYWYQQDPGMELHLIHYSYGVNSTEKGDLSSESTVSRIRTEHFPLTLESARPSHTSQYLCASSVRTGFKDSPLHFGNGTRLTVT.

This clonotype has more than one count but fewer than ten. The chain's CDR3 is CASTPGQGIAGELFF. Here the CDR3 DNA reads TGTGCCAGCACCCCAGGACAGGGGATTGCCGGGGAGCTGTTTTTT. The V and J genes are TRBV5-6 and TRBJ2-2; 9 positions match TRBD1. V dropped 6 bases and J dropped 6; count of bases not matched to a gene: 9. The CDR3 contains 15 residues. The germline V gene has CDR1 SGHDT and CDR2 YYEEEE.

This clonotype occurred many times. This chain connects TRBV12-3 or TRBV12-4 to TRBJ2-1, with D unclear. Trimming left V 6 bases short and J 6 bases short, with 15 bases between. The CDR3 totals 14 residues. Here the CDR3 reads CASSSPVIRNEQFF. Here the CDR3 DNA reads TGTGCCAGCAGCAGCCCCGTAATCCGCAATGAGCAGTTCTTC.

This clonotype was counted ten times or more. The chain carries TRBV9 and TRBJ2-5; tentatively, D is TRBD2 (6 bases). CDR1 is SGDLS and CDR2 is YYNGEE in the germline V gene. This CDR3 contains 16 residues. With 3 bases removed from V and 3 bases from J, the gap between germline ends came to 18 bases. As DNA, the CDR3 is TGTGCCAGCAGCGGGGGCCATAGCGGAACGAAAGAGACCCAGTACTTC. Its translation: CASSGGHSGTKETQYF.

This clonotype appeared many times. The DNA of the CDR3 is TGTGCCAGCAGTTTCCGGGACAGGGTGGCGAACATTCAGTACTTC. It is translated as CASSFRDRVANIQYF. The gene calls are TRBV28 and TRBJ2-4, with 9 positions matching TRBD1. Germline V gene data show CDR1 as MDHEN and CDR2 as SYDVKM. With 3 bases clipped from V and 7 bases from J, the junction kept 7 bases outside the gene matches. This CDR3 is built from 15 residues.

In its sample, this clonotype was seen many times. The CDR3 sequence is CSVEAGGPDTEAFF. For the CDR3, the DNA is TGCAGCGTTGAAGCAGGGGGTCCGGACACTGAAGCTTTCTTT. The gene calls are TRBV29-1 and TRBJ1-1; TRBD1 matches at 7 bases. V shed 1 base, J shed 3 bases, and the junction held 5 bases outside the gene matches. CDR3 length: 14 residues. Germline V gene data show CDR1 as SQVTM and CDR2 as ANQGSEA. Drawing the rest from reference TRBV29-1 and TRBJ1-1, the complete variable domain is SAVISQKPSRDICQRGTSLTIQCQVDSQVTMMFWYRQQPGQSLTLIATANQGSEATYESGFVIDKFPISRPNLTFSTLTVSNMSPEDSSIYLCSVEAGGPDTEAFFGQGTRLTVV.

This clonotype has ten or more counts. In nucleotides, the CDR3 is TGTGCCAGTACCCTGGGGCTCGGGGGAAATCAGCCCCAGCATTTT. It yields the protein CASTLGLGGNQPQHF. V gene TRBV19 combines with J gene TRBJ1-5; perhaps TRBD1 as D (5 bases). The CDR3 has 15 amino acids. V gave up 7 bases and J gave up 4 bases, with 17 bases separating them. Per germline, CDR1 LNHDA and CDR2 SQIVND (reference sequence).

This clonotype was seen at least ten times. The rearrangement uses TRBV7-9 and TRBJ1-1, with TRBD1 identical over 7 bases. The CDR3 covers 12 residues. Germline assignment: CDR1 SEHNR and CDR2 FQNEAQ (reference sequence). V lost 5 bases to trimming and J lost 7 bases; unmatched junction nucleotides: 4. CDR3 loop: CASSPAGGEAFF. DNA for the CDR3: TGTGCCAGCAGCCCCGCAGGGGGTGAAGCTTTCTTT.

This clonotype was detected many times. This chain joins TRBV20-1 and TRBJ2-7; 7 bases are a match to TRBD2. V shed 0 bases, J shed 7 bases, and the junction held 9 bases outside the gene matches. Germline loops: CDR1 DFQATT, CDR2 SNEGSKA (reference sequence). The CDR3 length is 14 residues. The CDR3 coding sequence is TGCAGTGCTAGAGATCTCGACGGGGGGAAAGAGCAGTACTTC. Translation: CSARDLDGGKEQYF.

This clonotype was detected ten times or more. This chain connects TRBV18 to TRBJ1-5; the D is unclear. CDR1 is KGHSH, CDR2 LQKENI, per germline. The ends were cut back, 2 bases at V and 1 base at J, with 3 bases in the middle. CDR3 length: 13 residues. In DNA form, the CDR3 reads TGTGCCAGCTCACCAGAGAGCAATCAGCCCCAGCATTTT. It translates to CASSPESNQPQHF.

There are many counts of this clonotype. The chain uses TRBV7-9 and TRBJ1-3; 8 bases are a match to TRBD1. CDR1 is SEHNR, CDR2 FQNEAQ, per germline (reference sequence). CDR3 length equals 16 residues. The junction had 2 bases not matched to a gene; V was cut back by 1 base and J by 0 bases. The CDR3 bases are TGTGCCAGCAGCTTAGTGGACAGGGACTCTGGAAACACCATATATTTT. Its protein product is CASSLVDRDSGNTIYF.